This T cell receptor beta chain was recovered during a study of blood T cell repertoires in COVID-19. Study in general: T cells, B-cell-depleted T cells, or PBMCs provided the cDNA or gDNA that served as material.

In the study's own analysis: Reference gene primer amplification yielded estimated nucleated cell counts. TCRdb's copy holds only in-frame clones and misses some; the assay was immunoSEQ multiplex PCR. V, J and clone size are those of that table, while D and trimming were read from the DNA. The sample consists of roughly 70,000 clones, about 86% of them appearing once. The germline V gene has CDR1 SGHVS and CDR2 FQNEAQ. Trimming removed 6 bases from V and 4 bases from J, with 27 bases in between. CDR3 size: 18 residues. Sequencing was carried out using peripheral blood. The TCR sequence derives from a man aged 70 or older with active COVID-19. The chain employs TRBV7-8 and TRBJ2-5; a possible D gene is TRBD2 (7 bases). CDR3 sequence (DNA): TGTGCCAGCAGACCTAAGGGGGGGGTGCGGGTTTTCGGAGAGACCCAGTACTTC. As protein: CASRPKGGVRVFGETQYF.